The 7 T cell receptor beta chains reported below all come from one sample, sequenced in a study of neoadjuvant anti-PD-1 for oral cavity cancer. TCRdb's table, derived via immunoSEQ multiplex PCR, lists solely in-frame clones and lacks some. The sample gives approximately 15,000 clones, 40% of which show up once; around two fifths is in the top ten. Time point of the sample: after neoadjuvant nivolumab, at surgical resection. The input for sequencing was tumor tissue, taken after nivolumab (anti-PD-1) treatment. The source of these receptors is a person aged 40 to 85 with oral cavity squamous cell carcinoma.

The V and J genes are TRBV4-1 and TRBJ2-3; D remains unclear. Per germline, CDR1 MGHRA and CDR2 YSYEKL. V was shortened by 2 bases and J by 6 bases, with 9 bases between the two germline ends. CDR3 size: 13 residues. Here the CDR3 reads CASSQPNRDTQYF. The CDR3 DNA reads TGCGCCAGCAGCCAACCTAACCGGGATACGCAGTATTTT.

The DNA for the CDR3 is TGTGCCATCAATAGGGGACAGGGCGTTGGGGAGACCCAGTACTTC. Translating gives CAINRGQGVGETQYF. The J gene is TRBJ2-5, the V gene TRBV10-3; 9 bases are shared with TRBD1. Per the germline V gene, CDR1 is ENHRY and CDR2 is SYGVKD. This CDR3 is 15 amino acids long. V lost 7 bases and J lost 5; bases outside the gene matches: 11.

This clone was observed a few times. The V gene is TRBV28, the J gene TRBJ2-3, with a weak D call TRBD2 (5 bases). Trimming pared 10 bases from V and 7 bases from J, leaving 18 bases between. This CDR3 is built from 13 residues. Germline CDR1 is MDHEN and CDR2 is SYDVKM. The CDR3 bases are TGTGCCACCCCAGGTGGCCCCGGGAATACGCAGTATTTT. Translated: CATPGGPGNTQYF.

The rearrangement links TRBV6-6 to TRBJ2-7; 8 positions match TRBD1. V lost 5 bases, J lost 1 base, and 4 bases stayed unmatched. CDR1 and CDR2 from the germline V gene are MNHNY and SVGAGI (reference sequence). This CDR3 has 14 residues. CDR3 residues: CASSRRDRSYEQYF. CDR3 DNA sequence: TGTGCCAGCAGTCGGCGGGACAGGTCCTACGAGCAGTACTTC.

In its sample, this clone was seen a few times. Written as DNA, the CDR3 is TGCGCCAGCAGCTTGGGACAGGGGAAGTGGACTGAAGCTTTCTTT. It codes for CASSLGQGKWTEAFF. The chain carries TRBV5-1 and TRBJ1-1, with TRBD1 identical over 8 bases. The CDR3 loop spans 15 amino acids. Germline trimming cut 0 bases from V and 5 bases from J; bases unmatched to any gene: 6. CDR1 and CDR2 (germline): SGHRS, YFSETQ.

The V call is TRBV15, the J call TRBJ2-7, with TRBD1 as a possible D gene (6 bases). The CDR3 spans 14 residues. Per germline, CDR1 LNHNV and CDR2 YYDKDF (reference sequence). The germline V and J ends were trimmed by 1 base and 2 bases, with 9 bases remaining between them. The CDR3 loop reads CATSRGTAAYEQYF. The CDR3 DNA follows: TGTGCCACCAGCAGAGGGACAGCGGCCTACGAGCAGTACTTC.

V and J are TRBV14 and TRBJ2-5; D remains ambiguous. CDR1 and CDR2 from the germline V gene are SGHDN and FVKESK. The CDR3 runs 15 residues. V was pared by 0 bases and J by 2 bases, with 10 bases between. Here the CDR3 DNA reads TGTGCCAGCAGCCAAGATCGATGGCAGCAAGAGACCCAGTACTTC. As protein: CASSQDRWQQETQYF.